This T cell receptor beta chain is from a study of cytomegalovirus exposure and HLA in healthy donors. Background on the study: Researchers found that about 82% of 350 to 500 genotyped donors fell within the Caucasian-associated ancestry cluster. Findings and caveats of the study: The classifier, whose performance was assessed in both the original and validation cohorts, reportedly diagnosed cytomegalovirus status with high specificity and sensitivity. It emerged from a later analysis that several of the most significant clusters appeared to be linked to common viral pathogens. As immune exposure information, only CMV serostatus was available.

This clone has just a few counts. What it binds is not known. In germline, CDR1 is KGHSH, CDR2 LQKENI. The length of the CDR3 is 17 residues. With 3 bases removed from V and 0 bases from J, the gap between germline ends came to 14 bases. The PCR was carried out with 60 Vbeta primers and 13 Jbeta primers. The table came from immunoSEQ multiplex PCR; TCRdb's copy has only in-frame clones and leaves some out. The profile covers about 180,000 clones, with around 80% appearing a single time and around 5.4% taken by the ten largest. Sequenced material: PBMCs. The sequence was obtained from a man in his forties or fifties in good health and CMV-seronegative. V usage is TRBV18 and J usage is TRBJ1-4; D call uncertain. The CDR3 sequence is CASSPYSGISTNEKLFF. CDR3 sequence (DNA): TGTGCCAGCTCACCCTACTCGGGTATATCAACTAATGAAAAACTGTTTTTT.